The clone carrying this T cell receptor beta chain was seen at least ten times. What it recognizes is unknown. This entry comes from a study of molecular identifiers for immune sequencing clone quantification. TCRdb called the PCR reads again in MiXCR, with one record for every CDR3 protein. The sample includes around 470,000 distinct CDR3 sequences, less than 30% of them seen just once. General study findings and limits: The share of molecules held by clones above 20 RNA copies was over 98% in effector cells and under 1% in naive cells.

Trimming stripped 2 bases from V and 0 bases from J, with 4 bases between. This CDR3 is built from 13 residues. The chain links TRBV12-3 or TRBV12-4 to TRBJ1-2; D unclear. The receptor comes from a human donor in good health. Some libraries in this study had Jurkat cell RNA spiked in. The sample consisted of naive CD8+ T cells from blood, with Jurkat cell RNA spiked in. Subset meaning: FACS-sorted CD8+CD4-CCR7+CD45RA+ naive T cells. DNA for the CDR3: TGTGCCAGCAGTTTACCGTCTAACTATGGCTACACCTTC. Protein sequence: CASSLPSNYGYTF.